This TCR beta chain came from a study of shared clonotypes between healthy human individuals (dated by TCRdb to 2020 to 2021). For the wider study: The cohort included three men and a couple of women between 18 and 49 years of age. For each donor, CD4 naive and CD4 memory were each given three plates, CD8 naive was given two plates, and CD8 memory was given one plate. The study deeply sequenced blood TCR repertoires of about 5 healthy adults to estimate repertoire size and the extent of clonotype sharing between individuals. Different laboratories and diverse techniques were used to prepare libraries and sequence TCR repertoires, to increase sequencing depth and limit assay-specific biases. Leukapheresis yielded between about 0.8 and 8.9 billion PBMCs per donor.

TCR CDR3 regions were amplified from genomic DNA by multiplex PCR using the deep immunoSEQ assay. For each cell subset, the extracted genomic DNA was distributed evenly across all wells of several immunoSEQ 96-well plates, and each plate served as one replicate. For sorted subsets, each replicate PCR was loaded with roughly 190 ng genomic DNA, equivalent to about 33,000 T cell genomes. The purified libraries were quantified using a Qubit 3.0 fluorometer, sized with a Bioanalyzer 2100, and then quantified again using the KAPA Library Quantification kit. Every immunoSEQ 96-well plate was sequenced on a dedicated single-read 150-cycle Illumina NextSeq 550 flow cell. As for how the authors treated the data: The immunoSEQ output contained only junctional sequences without quality scores, so filtering could not match that applied to full-length reads. To assign V/J genes and CDR3, sequences were annotated using PyIR, a Python wrapper for IgBLAST v1.9, with IMGT germline references. Reads were filtered out if the reads had weak V/J assignments (E-value above 1e-6), no CDR3, stop codons, out-of-frame junctions, or ambiguous translated residues. A V3J clonotype was defined by an identical inferred V gene, J gene, and CDR3 amino acid sequence. The percentage overlap between two repertoires was calculated by dividing the number of shared unique clonotypes by the size of the smaller repertoire. Three approaches were used to assess repertoire richness: RTK rarefaction, the Chao1 estimator, and Recon v2.1 estimates of unobserved clonotypes. OLGA was used to compute generation probabilities for all TCRbeta clonotypes that the gDNA method yielded from a few donors. TCRdb carries this immuneACCESS record with in-frame sequences only. Its versions omit some clonotypes, under half of them owing to an unresolved V gene in the studies checked, with the rest unexplained. V, J and clone size derive from that table, while D and trimming were established from the DNA sequence. The sample records about 2.1 million clones, 85% to 95% of which are singletons. 1.5% to 2% of the sample goes to the ten largest clones.

Turning to this clone: It lacks a known antigen. No much larger clone is present one base from it, and per-base qualities are unavailable.

The CDR3 spans 14 residues, from the cysteine through the phenylalanine. The DNA shown is the 42-base CDR3, in frame from base 1. Trimming accounts for 3 bases at V and 7 bases at J, while the number of junction bases matched to no gene is 3. For CDR1 and CDR2, the germline V gene (reference sequence) lists LNHDA and SQIVND. Overall results and qualifications from the work: Pairwise subsampling indicated that sequencing depth was expected to affect the degree of clonotype sharing among donors. Larger estimated clonotype richness was generally found for naive subsets than for memory subsets. Sampling was restricted to blood, and TCR repertoires in tissues likely differ from the TCR repertoires found in blood. Compared with non-shared clonotypes, clonotypes shared by all four sorted-subset donors had higher generation probabilities. The genetic and exposure-history diversity represented was limited by the small number of donors. When several donors were compared, the shared fraction of clonotypes was around 4.6% for naive CD4, approximately 3.3% for naive CD8, 2% to 2.5% for memory CD4, and about 0.36% for memory CD8. Even with the large sequencing depth, rarefaction of the sorted-subset datasets indicated that sequencing was incomplete.

CD8 naive samples were obtained by positive selection for CCR7 among CD45RO-negative cells, yielding a CD45RA+CCR7+ population from which TemRA cells were excluded. The donors were healthy, HIV-negative adults who had no recently reported acute infections or vaccinations. Every donor was a Caucasian adult living in Nashville, Tennessee, USA. After blood collection by leukapheresis, PBMCs were isolated using Ficoll-Histopaque density gradient centrifugation and then cryopreserved in the vapor phase of liquid nitrogen. Analytical flow cytometry was used to check the purity and quantity of each magnetically sorted T cell population. Genomic DNA was isolated from every sorted fraction and measured by UV absorbance on a Nanodrop 2000c.

Sequencing input: naive CD8+ T cells from PBMCs. The cell subset or site label on this specimen signifies: CD45RA+CCR7+. The receptor comes from a man younger than 35 in good health. Some clones in this sample may be carry-over from other donors' samples. Rearrangement joined TRBV19 to TRBJ2-2, with 9 bases in between that match TRBD2. The nucleotide sequence is given as TGTGCCAGTAGTATTAGCGGGAGCAGCGGGGAGCTGTTTTTT. It translates to CASSISGSSGELFF. The full variable domain, with segments outside the CDR3 supplied by the reference TRBV19 and TRBJ2-2 proteins, appears as DGGITQSPKYLFRKEGQNVTLSCEQNLNHDAMYWYRQDPGQGLRLIYYSQIVNDFQKGDIAEGYSVSREKKESFPLTVTSAQKNPTAFYLCASSISGSSGELFFGEGSRLTVL.